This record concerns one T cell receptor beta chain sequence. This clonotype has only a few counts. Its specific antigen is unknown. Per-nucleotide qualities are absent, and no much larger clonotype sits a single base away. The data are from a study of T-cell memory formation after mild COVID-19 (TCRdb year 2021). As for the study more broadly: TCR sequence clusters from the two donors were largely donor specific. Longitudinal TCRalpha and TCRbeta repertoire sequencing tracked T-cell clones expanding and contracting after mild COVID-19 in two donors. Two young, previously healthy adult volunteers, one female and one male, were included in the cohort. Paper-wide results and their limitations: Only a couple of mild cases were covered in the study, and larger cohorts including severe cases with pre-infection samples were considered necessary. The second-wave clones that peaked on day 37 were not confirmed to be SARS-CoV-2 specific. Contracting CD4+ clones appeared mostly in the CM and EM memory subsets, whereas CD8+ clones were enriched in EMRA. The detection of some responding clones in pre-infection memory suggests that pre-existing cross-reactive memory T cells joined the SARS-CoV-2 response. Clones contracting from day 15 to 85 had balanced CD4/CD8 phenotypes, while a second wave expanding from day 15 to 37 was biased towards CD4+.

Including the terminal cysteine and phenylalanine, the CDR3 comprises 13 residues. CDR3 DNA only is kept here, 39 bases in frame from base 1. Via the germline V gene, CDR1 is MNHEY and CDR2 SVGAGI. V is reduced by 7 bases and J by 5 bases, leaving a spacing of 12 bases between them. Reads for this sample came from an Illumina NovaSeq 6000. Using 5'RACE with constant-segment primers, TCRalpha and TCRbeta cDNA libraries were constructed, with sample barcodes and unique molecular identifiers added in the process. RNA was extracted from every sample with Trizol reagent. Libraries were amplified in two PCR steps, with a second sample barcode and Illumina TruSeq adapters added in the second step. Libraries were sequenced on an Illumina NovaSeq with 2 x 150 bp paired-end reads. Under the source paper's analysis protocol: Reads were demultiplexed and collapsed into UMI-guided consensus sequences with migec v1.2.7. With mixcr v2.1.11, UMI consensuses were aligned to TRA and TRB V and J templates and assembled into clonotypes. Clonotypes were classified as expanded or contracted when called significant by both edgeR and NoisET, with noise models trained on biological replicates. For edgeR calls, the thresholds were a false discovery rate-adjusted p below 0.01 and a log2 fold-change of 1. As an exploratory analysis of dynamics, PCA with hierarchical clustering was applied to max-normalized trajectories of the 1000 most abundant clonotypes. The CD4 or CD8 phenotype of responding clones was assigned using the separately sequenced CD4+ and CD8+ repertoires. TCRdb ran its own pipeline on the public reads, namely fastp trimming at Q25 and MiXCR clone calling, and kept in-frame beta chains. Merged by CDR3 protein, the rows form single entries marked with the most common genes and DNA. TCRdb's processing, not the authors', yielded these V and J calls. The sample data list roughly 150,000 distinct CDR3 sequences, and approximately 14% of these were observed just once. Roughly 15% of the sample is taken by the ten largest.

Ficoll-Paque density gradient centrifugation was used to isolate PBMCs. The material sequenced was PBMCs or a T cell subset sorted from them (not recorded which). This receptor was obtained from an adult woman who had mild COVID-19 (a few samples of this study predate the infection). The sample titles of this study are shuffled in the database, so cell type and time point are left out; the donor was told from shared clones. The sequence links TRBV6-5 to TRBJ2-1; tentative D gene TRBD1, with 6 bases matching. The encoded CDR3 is CASTLTGNNEQFF. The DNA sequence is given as TGTGCCAGCACCCTGACAGGTAACAATGAGCAGTTCTTC.